The source of this T cell receptor (beta chain) is a study of blood T cell repertoires in COVID-19. Study-wide background: In each case, the material was cDNA or gDNA derived from T cells, B-cell-depleted T cells, or PBMCs.

In this sample, this clone turned up a few times. TCRdb's table, derived via immunoSEQ multiplex PCR, lists solely in-frame clones and lacks some. The sample holds 200,000 to 250,000 clones, roughly four fifths seen once. Germline loops: CDR1 SGHTA, CDR2 FQGNSA. The CDR3 contains 15 residues. The germline V and J ends were trimmed by 3 bases and 2 bases, with 14 bases remaining between them. Input material: PBMCs or T cells enriched from blood (not recorded which). The sequence was collected from a woman aged 55-69 years who had recovered from COVID-19. The chain carries TRBV7-2 and TRBJ2-7; D is possibly TRBD1 (6 bases). The CDR3 DNA sequence: TGTGCCAGCAGCTTGTCCCCAGGGGTGGCCTACGAGCAGTACTTC. Translating it yields CASSLSPGVAYEQYF.